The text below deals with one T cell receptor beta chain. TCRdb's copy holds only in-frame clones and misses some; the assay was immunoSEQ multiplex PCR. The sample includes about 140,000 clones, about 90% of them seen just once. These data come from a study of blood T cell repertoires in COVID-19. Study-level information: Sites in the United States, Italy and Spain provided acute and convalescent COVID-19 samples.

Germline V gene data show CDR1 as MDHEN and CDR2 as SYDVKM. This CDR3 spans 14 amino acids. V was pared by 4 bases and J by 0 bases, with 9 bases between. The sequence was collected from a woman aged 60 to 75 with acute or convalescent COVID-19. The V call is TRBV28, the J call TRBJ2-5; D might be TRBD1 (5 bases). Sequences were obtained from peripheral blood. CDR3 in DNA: TGTGCCAGCAGTTCGGTGACAGACCAAGAGACCCAGTACTTC. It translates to CASSSVTDQETQYF.